This T cell receptor beta chain was sequenced during a study of blood T cell repertoires in COVID-19 (dated by TCRdb to about 2020). About the full investigation: Samples covering the acute and convalescent phases of COVID-19 were provided by collaborators in the United States, Italy and Spain. Where HLA class I and class II types were available, the types were taken from metadata supplied by the sample provider, not from assay-based typing. Deeply sampled blood TCRbeta repertoires from subjects exposed to, actively infected with, or recovered from COVID-19 were included in the dataset. The samples were drawn from two sources: the first 160 participants of the ongoing ImmuneRACE study, and some 1,300 subjects contributed by 6 global collaborators. Nearly every sample came with metadata listing a de-identified subject ID, COVID-19 status, age in years and sex. A freely available public database, intended as a resource for researchers studying the immune response to SARS-CoV-2, is where the repertoires were released. The prospective study material was composed of cDNA or gDNA derived from T cells, B-cell-depleted T cells, or PBMCs.

On the study overall, not on this receptor specifically: Clinical and demographic metadata were provided uncurated, with the amount varying by source and participant.

A word on this clone: No antigen is known for it. Base qualities are not recorded, but no much larger clone differs from it by a single base.

One collaborating source in Seattle enrolled patients while the patients were actively infected and followed the patients over time throughout the course of disease. Whole blood was collected in K2EDTA tubes by collaborating institutions according to the institutions' own protocols. For TCRbeta analysis, collaborators shipped samples as frozen whole blood, isolated PBMCs, or DNA extracted from either of those sample types. Taken from cysteine to phenylalanine, the CDR3 has 15 residues. Only the CDR3 DNA stays, 45 bases, in frame from base 1. V is cut back by 0 bases and J by 5 bases, with 5 bases in the junction unmatched. The immunoSEQ Assay, a bias-controlled multiplex PCR, was used to amplify TCRbeta CDR3 regions from genomic DNA. The published analysis was carried out like this. The number of nucleated cells in each sample was estimated from the amplification of reference gene primers within the assay. To quantify the absolute abundance of each unique TCRbeta CDR3 rearrangement, sequence reads were collapsed and filtered. For each sample, productive Simpson clonality was calculated by taking the square root of Simpson's diversity index across productive rearrangements. The table comes from immuneACCESS by way of TCRdb, which keeps in-frame sequences with V and J called. Part of the clones is missing from these tables; in studies checked, under half for an unresolved V gene and the rest for unknown reasons. That table furnishes V, J and clone size, whereas the DNA furnished D and trimming. Present in this sample are a few hundred thousand clones, about 88% of which were seen just once. 18% of the sample belongs to the ten largest clones.

Sequencing was performed on peripheral blood. The receptor chain draws on TRBV5-3 and TRBJ1-5; the junction holds 7 bases that match TRBD1. TRBV5-3 is an ORF; its function is uncertain. The sequence was obtained from a man over 45 with COVID-19, enrolled during active disease. The DNA is TGTGCCAGAAGCTTGGTGACAGGGAGGTATCAGCCCCAGCATTTT. Translated, this gives CARSLVTGRYQPQHF.